Given below is one T cell receptor beta chain in context. Its specific antigen is unknown. There are no base qualities to consult, and no much larger clone falls within one base. PBMCs were isolated by Ficoll-Paque density gradient centrifugation. The data are from a study of T-cell memory formation after mild COVID-19 (dated by TCRdb to the early 2020s). Describing the broader study: TCR sequence clusters from the two donors were largely donor specific. In two donors, T-cell clones that expanded and contracted after mild COVID-19 were followed by sequencing TCRalpha and TCRbeta repertoires longitudinally. The cohort comprised two young, previously healthy adult volunteers, one female and one male. Overall study outcomes, separate from this receptor: Some responding clones were detected in pre-infection memory, which suggested that pre-existing cross-reactive memory T cells had joined the SARS-CoV-2 response. From day 15 to 85, contracting clones showed balanced CD4/CD8 phenotypes, whereas a second wave of clones that expanded from day 15 to 37 leaned towards CD4+. Only a couple of mild cases were covered in the study, and larger cohorts including severe cases with pre-infection samples were considered necessary. Contracting CD4+ clones were located mainly in the CM and EM memory subsets, whereas CD8+ clones were found to be enriched in EMRA. SARS-CoV-2 specificity of the second-wave clones peaking on day 37 was not confirmed.

Sequencing instrument: Illumina NovaSeq 6000. Using 5'RACE with constant-segment primers, TCRalpha and TCRbeta cDNA libraries were constructed, with sample barcodes and unique molecular identifiers added in the process. RNA was extracted from every sample with Trizol reagent. Library amplification was performed in two PCR steps, and a second sample barcode and Illumina TruSeq adapters were introduced in the second step. Libraries were sequenced on an Illumina NovaSeq with 2 x 150 bp paired-end reads. Per the source publication's procedure: Demultiplexing of reads and collapsing into UMI-guided consensus sequences were performed with migec v1.2.7. Using mixcr v2.1.11, UMI consensuses were aligned to TRA and TRB V and J templates and then assembled into clonotypes. A clonotype was counted as expanded or contracted only if both edgeR and NoisET called the change significant, with noise models trained on biological replicates. edgeR calls used a false discovery rate-adjusted p below 0.01 and a log2 fold-change threshold of 1. PCA with hierarchical clustering of max-normalized trajectories of the 1000 most abundant clonotypes was used as exploratory dynamics analysis. The CD4 or CD8 phenotype of responding clones was assigned using the separately sequenced CD4+ and CD8+ repertoires. TCRdb applied fastp at Q25 and MiXCR to the public reads, then kept only in-frame beta chains. Rows with a matching CDR3 protein are joined into one entry that keeps the most common DNA and genes. For this entry, the V and J calls and clone size follow TCRdb and not the study's own pipeline. The sample records some 600,000 distinct CDR3 sequences, 15% to 20% of which are singletons. The ten top clones hold about 8.6% of the sample.

The trim is 0 bases for V and 5 bases for J, with a gap of 9 bases between the germline ends. The CDR3 sequence holds 13 residues, the cysteine and phenylalanine included. Of the read, only the CDR3 DNA is kept; its 39 bases are in frame from base 1. The germline V gene supplies CDR1 SGHRS and CDR2 YFSETQ. This TCR derives from an adult woman who had mild COVID-19 (a few samples of this study predate the infection). The sample titles of this study are shuffled in the database, so cell type and time point are left out; the donor was told from shared clones. Material for sequencing was PBMCs or a T cell subset sorted from them (not recorded which). The chain joins TRBV5-1 to TRBJ2-7, with no D gene named confidently. The CDR3 amino acid sequence is: CASSLERSNEQYF. The bases read TGCGCCAGCAGCTTGGAGAGGTCTAACGAGCAGTACTTC.